This T cell receptor (beta chain) is from a study of CD8 T cells in ankylosing spondylitis. Study-level points and caveats: Those disease-linked clones were CD8+; they were also relatively rare in peripheral blood.

The TCR beta libraries were generated through quantitative 5'-RACE incorporating molecular barcodes. MiXCR, applied by TCRdb to the 5' RACE reads, yields one record per CDR3 protein. This table holds 210,000 or so distinct CDR3 sequences, 8.2% found once. Of note for this clonotype: Its target is not known.

There are 14 residues in the CDR3. Trimming shortened V by 11 bases and J by 5 bases, and 19 bases separated the two germline ends. CDR1 ENHRY and CDR2 SYGVKD come from the germline V gene. The sequencing sample was made of blood, either unsorted or a sorted T cell fraction (not recorded which). The chain uses TRBV10-3 and TRBJ2-1, with a possible D match to TRBD2 (6 bases). The receptor comes from a female donor with ankylosing spondylitis or in good health (not recorded which). The chain's CDR3 is CASRRGAGDNEQFF. CDR3 sequence (DNA): TGTGCCTCGCGGCGCGGGGCAGGCGACAATGAGCAGTTCTTC.